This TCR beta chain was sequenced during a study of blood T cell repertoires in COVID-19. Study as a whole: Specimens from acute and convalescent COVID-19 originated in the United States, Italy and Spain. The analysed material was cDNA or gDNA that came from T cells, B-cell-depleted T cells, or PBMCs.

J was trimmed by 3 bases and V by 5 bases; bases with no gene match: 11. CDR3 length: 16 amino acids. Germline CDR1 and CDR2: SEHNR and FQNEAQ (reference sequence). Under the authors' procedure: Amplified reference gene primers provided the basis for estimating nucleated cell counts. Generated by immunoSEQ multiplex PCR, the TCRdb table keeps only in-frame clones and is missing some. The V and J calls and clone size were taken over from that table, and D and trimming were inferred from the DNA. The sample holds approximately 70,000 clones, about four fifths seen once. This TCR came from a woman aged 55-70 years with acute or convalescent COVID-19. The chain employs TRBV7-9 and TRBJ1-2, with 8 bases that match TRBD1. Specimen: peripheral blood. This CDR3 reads CASSPGEWGQDYGYTF. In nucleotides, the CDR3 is TGTGCCAGCAGCCCAGGGGAATGGGGACAGGACTATGGCTACACCTTC. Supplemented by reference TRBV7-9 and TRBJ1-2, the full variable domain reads DTGVSQNPRHKITKRGQNVTFRCDPISEHNRLYWYRQTLGQGPEFLTYFQNEAQLEKSRLLSDRFSAERPKGSFSTLEIQRTEQGDSAMYLCASSPGEWGQDYGYTFGSGTRLTVV.